These 32 T cell receptor beta chains were sequenced from one sample in a study of blood T cell repertoires in COVID-19. Data came from immunoSEQ multiplex PCR; TCRdb stores just in-frame clones and leaves some out. The table records approximately 75,000 clones, approximately 86% of them present only once. Sequenced input: peripheral blood. These receptors came from an elderly man with COVID-19, enrolled during active disease.

V is TRBV4-1 and J is TRBJ1-1; 11 bases line up with TRBD1. The J segment lost 3 bases and the V segment lost 5 bases, leaving 11 bases of the junction unmatched. The germline gives CDR1 MGHRA, CDR2 YSYEKL. The CDR3 runs to 17 residues. The CDR3 protein is CASSTRLGQGADTEAFF. CDR3 bases: TGCGCCAGCAGCACCCGACTTGGACAGGGGGCGGACACTGAAGCTTTCTTT.

This chain connects TRBV15 to TRBJ2-6, with D tentatively TRBD1 (6 bases). Germline CDR1 reads LNHNV; CDR2 reads YYDKDF (reference sequence). Trimming took off 0 bases at V and 4 bases at J, with 13 bases between the two ends. The CDR3 is 17 amino acids. The CDR3 DNA reads as TGTGCCACCAGCAGAGAGGCCACAGGGTTAGGGGCCAACGTCCTGACTTTC. Its protein product is CATSREATGLGANVLTF.

This clone occurred once. The chain combines TRBV27 with TRBJ2-3; possible D gene TRBD2, 5 bases. The CDR3 runs 16 residues. The germline V gene encodes CDR1 MNHEY and CDR2 SMNVEV (reference sequence). The V end lost 3 bases, the J end lost 2 bases, and 15 bases lay between the germline ends. CDR3 in DNA: TGTGCCAGCAGTTTTGGGCCGGGGATGGTCACAGATACGCAGTATTTT. Encoded protein: CASSFGPGMVTDTQYF.

The J gene is TRBJ2-7, the V gene TRBV5-1; 8 bases align to TRBD1. The germline CDR1 and CDR2 sequences are SGHRS and YFSETQ. Germline trimming cut 4 bases from V and 1 base from J; bases unmatched to any gene: 4. The CDR3 sequence is 14 residues long. This CDR3 reads CASSLGQGSYEQYF. CDR3 in DNA: TGCGCCAGCAGCCTCGGACAGGGATCCTACGAGCAGTACTTC.

The chain has TRBV28 and TRBJ1-1, with 10 bases lining up with TRBD1. V lost 3 bases to trimming and J lost 11 bases; unmatched junction nucleotides: 0. The CDR3 has 11 amino acids. Germline CDR1 and CDR2: MDHEN and SYDVKM. CDR3 DNA sequence: TGTGCCAGCAGTTTGGGACAGGGGGCTTTCTTT. Residues: CASSLGQGAFF.

This chain joins TRBV19 and TRBJ2-2; the D gene is possibly TRBD2 (7 bases). The CDR3 is 16 amino acids. Per the germline V gene, CDR1 is LNHDA and CDR2 is SQIVND (reference sequence). V lost 6 bases, J lost 4 bases, and 18 bases lay in between. CDR3 bases: TGTGCCAGTAGACGCCTAGGGGGGGCGATCACCGGGGAGCTGTTTTTT. Amino acid sequence: CASRRLGGAITGELFF.

The chain links TRBV28 to TRBJ1-1; D is unclear. Between the trimmed V and J ends, which lost 8 bases and 4 bases, there was a span of 14 bases. The CDR3 has 13 residues. CDR1 and CDR2 (germline): MDHEN, SYDVKM. The CDR3 reads CASGTTGSTEAFF. The CDR3 DNA reads as TGTGCCAGCGGAACGACGGGGAGCACTGAAGCTTTCTTT.

The gene calls are TRBV3-1 (or the pseudogene TRBV3-2) and TRBJ1-5; 7 bases are a match to TRBD1. CDR1 and CDR2 (germline): LGHDT, YNNKEL (reference sequence). This CDR3 comprises 14 residues. V trimming: 4 bases; J trimming: 4 bases; junction bases outside the gene matches: 4. This CDR3 reads CASSPSGGNQPQHF. The CDR3 region has the DNA TGTGCCAGCAGCCCGTCAGGGGGTAATCAGCCCCAGCATTTT.

The rearrangement links TRBV2 to TRBJ2-6; 10 bases match TRBD1. V was clipped by 0 bases and J by 3 bases; unmatched bases: 5. CDR1 is SNHLY and CDR2 is FYNNEI in the germline V gene. The CDR3 spans 18 residues. CDR3: CASSEAGTGVVGANVLTF. The DNA of the CDR3 is TGTGCCAGCAGTGAAGCGGGGACAGGGGTTGTTGGGGCCAACGTCCTGACTTTC.

V gene TRBV10-1 combines with J gene TRBJ2-2; tentative D call: TRBD1 (6 bases). Germline V gene sequence: CDR1 WNHNN, CDR2 SYGVQD (reference sequence). With 0 bases removed from V and 0 bases from J, the gap between germline ends came to 8 bases. The CDR3 consists of 16 residues. The CDR3 loop is CASSESAGANTGELFF. The CDR3 DNA is TGCGCCAGCAGTGAGTCGGCAGGGGCGAACACCGGGGAGCTGTTTTTT.

The rearrangement links TRBV4-3 to TRBJ2-5, with 8 bases aligning to TRBD1. This CDR3 region has 16 residues. J was trimmed by 1 base and V by 1 base; bases with no gene match: 5. From germline, CDR1 is LGHNA and CDR2 YSLEER. For the CDR3, the DNA is TGCGCCAGCAGCCAAGTGGGGACAGGTGGCCAAGAGACCCAGTACTTC. Translating it yields CASSQVGTGGQETQYF.

The chain links TRBV11-3 to TRBJ2-5; weak D call: TRBD2 (7 bases). The CDR3 is 15 residues long. V lost 7 bases and J lost 1, with 16 bases in between. Germline CDR1 reads SGHNT; CDR2 reads YENEEA. Here the CDR3 reads CASTKRAGAQETQYF. The CDR3 region has the DNA TGTGCCAGCACCAAGCGGGCGGGGGCCCAAGAGACCCAGTACTTC.

This chain links TRBV6-4 with TRBJ2-1, with 11 bases fitting TRBD1. The CDR3 length is 15 residues. V shed 4 bases, J shed 5 bases, and the junction held 4 bases outside the gene matches. CDR1 MRHNA and CDR2 SNTAGT come from the germline V gene. The CDR3 sequence: CASSAGTGGNNEQFF. CDR3 in DNA: TGTGCCAGCAGTGCCGGGACAGGGGGGAACAATGAGCAGTTCTTC.

This CDR3 reads CASSLDVGGRDGYTF. The DNA for the CDR3 is TGTGCCAGCAGCCTGGACGTAGGGGGTAGGGATGGCTACACCTTC. This chain joins TRBV7-2 and TRBJ1-2; D is perhaps TRBD1 (6 bases). Trimming took 5 bases from V and 6 from J, leaving 19 bases between them. This CDR3 has 15 amino acids. Per germline, CDR1 SGHTA and CDR2 FQGNSA.

The CDR3: CASSLVVTSGGKETQYF. CDR3 nucleotide sequence: TGTGCCAGCAGCTTGGTTGTTACTAGCGGGGGGAAAGAGACCCAGTACTTC. The chain uses TRBV5-5 and TRBJ2-5, with 12 bases aligning to TRBD2. Germline V gene lookup returns CDR1 SGHKS and CDR2 YYEKEE (reference sequence). This CDR3 is built from 17 residues. The junction had 6 bases not matched to a gene; V was cut back by 0 bases and J by 3 bases. The variable domain in full, completed from reference TRBV5-5 and TRBJ2-5, reads DAGVTQSPTHLIKTRGQQVTLRCSPISGHKSVSWYQQVLGQGPQFIFQYYEKEERGRGNFPDRFSARQFPNYSSELNVNALLLGDSALYLCASSLVVTSGGKETQYFGPGTRLLVL.

The chain recombines TRBV6-2 or TRBV6-3 with TRBJ1-3; 9 bases map to TRBD1. Germline CDR1 MNHEY, CDR2 SVGEGT. V trimming: 4 bases; J trimming: 4 bases; junction bases outside the gene matches: 5. The CDR3 runs 15 residues. CDR3 sequence (DNA): TGTGCCAGCAGTTCTTTACAGGGGGCCGGAAACACCATATATTTT. Encoded protein: CASSSLQGAGNTIYF.

This rearrangement joins TRBV5-1 to TRBJ1-1, with D maybe TRBD1 (5 bases). This CDR3 contains 15 residues. Germline V gene lookup returns CDR1 SGHRS and CDR2 YFSETQ. Trimming shortened V by 0 bases and J by 0 bases, and 9 bases separated the two germline ends. Here the CDR3 reads CASSLAGGLNTEAFF. Here the CDR3 DNA reads TGCGCCAGCAGCTTGGCCGGGGGATTGAACACTGAAGCTTTCTTT.

The chain is built from TRBV27 and TRBJ1-2, with D maybe TRBD1 (5 bases). CDR1 is MNHEY, CDR2 SMNVEV, per germline (reference sequence). The CDR3 contains 13 residues. V gave up 1 base and J gave up 7 bases, with 10 bases separating them. The CDR3 DNA reads as TGTGCCAGCAGTTTATGGGGGGTGGGTGGCTACACCTTC. It specifies CASSLWGVGGYTF.

V is TRBV4-3 and J is TRBJ2-2; no firm D call. V was shortened by 3 bases and J by 1 base, with 6 bases between the two germline ends. Germline assignment: CDR1 LGHNA and CDR2 YSLEER. This CDR3 comprises 14 residues. The DNA for the CDR3 is TGCGCCAGCAGCCACCTCAGGAACACCGGGGAGCTGTTTTTT. This sequence encodes CASSHLRNTGELFF.

The rearrangement uses TRBV28 and TRBJ1-2; D perhaps matches TRBD1 (5 bases). In germline, CDR1 is MDHEN, CDR2 SYDVKM. The CDR3 contains 13 residues. Trimming took 3 bases from V and 2 from J, leaving 7 bases between them. The CDR3 bases are TGTGCCAGCAGTTTGGGGCAGAACTATGGCTACACCTTC. Translation: CASSLGQNYGYTF.

The rearrangement joins TRBV5-5 to TRBJ2-2; D is ambiguous. V lost 1 base to trimming and J lost 6 bases, with 7 bases between them. Per the germline V gene, CDR1 is SGHKS and CDR2 is YYEKEE (reference sequence). This CDR3 is 13 amino acids long. The CDR3, as DNA: TGTGCCAGCAGCTTGACCTATCCCGGGGAGCTGTTTTTT. Its protein is CASSLTYPGELFF.

This clone was observed a single time. The chain joins TRBV5-8 to TRBJ1-5; 7 bases are shared with TRBD1. CDR3 length equals 15 residues. The ends lost 2 bases at V and 2 bases at J; junction bases unmatched: 4. Germline V gene sequence: CDR1 SGHTS, CDR2 YDEGEE. The CDR3 reads CASSFDRDRNQPQHF. The CDR3 coding sequence is TGTGCCAGCAGCTTCGACAGGGACCGCAATCAGCCCCAGCATTTT.

This chain links TRBV4-2 with TRBJ1-5, with D possibly TRBD1 on 6 matching bases. Trimming pared 0 bases from V and 3 bases from J, leaving 12 bases between. Germline loops: CDR1 LGHNA, CDR2 YNFKEQ. CDR3 length: 16 amino acids. The CDR3 DNA reads as TGTGCCAGCAGCCAAGAGGGGGCTCAGGCCAATCAGCCCCAGCATTTT. Residues: CASSQEGAQANQPQHF.

The chain couples TRBV9 to TRBJ2-1; TRBD1 matches 9 bases. V gave up 0 bases and J gave up 2 bases; unmatched junction bases: 6. Germline V gene lookup returns CDR1 SGDLS and CDR2 YYNGEE. This CDR3 region has 17 residues. The CDR3 loop reads CASSVATGQGPYNEQFF. CDR3 in DNA: TGTGCCAGCAGCGTAGCTACGGGACAGGGTCCCTACAATGAGCAGTTCTTC.

The chain uses TRBV2 and TRBJ1-3; TRBD1 might be the D (5 bases). Germline V gives CDR1 SNHLY, CDR2 FYNNEI. CDR3 length: 15 amino acids. With 6 bases removed from V and 0 bases from J, the gap between germline ends came to 12 bases. CDR3 region: CASSGVGGSGNTIYF. CDR3 nucleotides: TGTGCCAGCAGCGGAGTGGGGGGCTCTGGAAACACCATATATTTT.

This clone occurred once. This chain links TRBV19 with TRBJ2-3; tentative D call: TRBD2 (6 bases). CDR1 and CDR2 from the germline V gene are LNHDA and SQIVND (reference sequence). The CDR3 has 14 residues. V was shortened by 5 bases and J by 2 bases, with 11 bases between the two germline ends. The CDR3 loop is CASSRGGDTDTQYF. The CDR3 DNA sequence: TGTGCCAGTAGTCGGGGAGGCGACACAGATACGCAGTATTTT.

The rearrangement joins TRBV6-1 to TRBJ1-2, with TRBD1 identical over 7 bases. Germline lookup yields CDR1 MNHNS and CDR2 SASEGT. The CDR3 runs 16 residues. V trimming: 4 bases; J trimming: 3 bases; junction bases outside the gene matches: 11. The CDR3 bases are TGTGCCAGCAGTGTGACAGGGAGGTCGAACCACTATGGCTACACCTTC. This encodes CASSVTGRSNHYGYTF.

The V and J genes are TRBV5-6 and TRBJ2-1; D remains unclear. V shed 4 bases and J shed 3 bases, with 5 bases lying between them. The germline gives CDR1 SGHDT, CDR2 YYEEEE. CDR3 length equals 12 residues. The CDR3 DNA reads TGTGCCAGCAGCCCTAACTACAATGAGCAGTTCTTC. This gives the protein CASSPNYNEQFF.

This sequence joins TRBV5-1 and TRBJ1-5; D unclear. CDR1 and CDR2 (germline): SGHRS, YFSETQ. The ends were cut back, 4 bases at V and 3 bases at J, with 11 bases in the middle. The CDR3 has 14 residues. CDR3 loop: CASSPGSSNQPQHF. As DNA, the CDR3 is TGCGCCAGCAGCCCCGGGAGTTCCAATCAGCCCCAGCATTTT.

This chain connects TRBV18 to TRBJ2-1; D may be TRBD1 (6 bases). CDR1 and CDR2 (germline): KGHSH, LQKENI. The CDR3 has 14 amino acids. With 5 bases removed from V and 3 bases from J, the gap between germline ends came to 11 bases. The CDR3 coding sequence is TGTGCCAGCTCATTGACCAGGGGCTACAATGAGCAGTTCTTC. It translates to CASSLTRGYNEQFF.

In regard to this clone: Other DNA sequences in the same sample also yield this CDR3. J is TRBJ1-5 and V is TRBV5-1; TRBD1 matches 8 bases. Germline lookup yields CDR1 SGHRS and CDR2 YFSETQ. This CDR3 region has 13 residues. V was pared by 4 bases and J by 4 bases, with 1 base of the junction left unmatched. CDR3 region: CASSRDRNQPQHF. As DNA, the CDR3 is TGCGCCAGCAGCCGGGACAGGAATCAGCCCCAGCATTTT.

V and J are TRBV19 and TRBJ1-1; no reliable D call. The germline CDR1 and CDR2 sequences are LNHDA and SQIVND (reference sequence). CDR3 size: 15 residues. Trimming left V 2 bases short and J 6 bases short, with 16 bases between. The CDR3 loop is CASSITGSGFAEAFF. CDR3 in DNA: TGTGCCAGTAGTATAACCGGATCGGGTTTTGCTGAAGCTTTCTTT.